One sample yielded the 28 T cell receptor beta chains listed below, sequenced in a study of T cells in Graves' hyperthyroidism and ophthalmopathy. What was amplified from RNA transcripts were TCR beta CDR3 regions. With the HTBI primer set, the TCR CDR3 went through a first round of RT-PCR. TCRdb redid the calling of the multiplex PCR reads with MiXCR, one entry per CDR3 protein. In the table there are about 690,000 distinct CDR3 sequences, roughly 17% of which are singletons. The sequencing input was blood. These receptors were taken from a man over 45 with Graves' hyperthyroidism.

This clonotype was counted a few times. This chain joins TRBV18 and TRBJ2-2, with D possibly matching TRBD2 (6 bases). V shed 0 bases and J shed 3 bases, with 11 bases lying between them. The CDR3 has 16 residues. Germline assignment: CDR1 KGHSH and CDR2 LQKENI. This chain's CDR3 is CASSPPMSGDTGELFF. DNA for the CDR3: TGTGCCAGCTCACCACCCATGTCGGGAGACACCGGGGAGCTGTTTTTT.

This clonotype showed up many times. The CDR3 spells CASSSVAYEQYF. For the CDR3, the DNA is TGTGCCAGCAGTTCGGTAGCGTACGAGCAGTACTTC. The V call is TRBV28, the J call TRBJ2-7, with D tentatively TRBD2 (5 bases). The V gene lost 4 bases and the J gene lost 4 bases, with 8 bases spanning the gap. Germline lookup yields CDR1 MDHEN and CDR2 SYDVKM. This CDR3 spans 12 amino acids.

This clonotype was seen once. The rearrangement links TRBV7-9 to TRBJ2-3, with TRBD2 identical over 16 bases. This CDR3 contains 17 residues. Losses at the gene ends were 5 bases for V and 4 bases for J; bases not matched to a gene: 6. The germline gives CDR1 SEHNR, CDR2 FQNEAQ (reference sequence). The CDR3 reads CASSLPGLAGGPDTQYF. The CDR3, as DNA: TGTGCCAGCAGCCTCCCGGGACTAGCGGGAGGGCCAGATACGCAGTATTTT.

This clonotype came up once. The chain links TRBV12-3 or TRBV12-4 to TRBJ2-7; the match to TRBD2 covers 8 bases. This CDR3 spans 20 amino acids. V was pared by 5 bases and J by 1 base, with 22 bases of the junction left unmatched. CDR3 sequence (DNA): TGTGCCAGCAGTCGACTGGCGGGAGGAGTAGGGGTCGGTGGGTCCTACGAGCAGTACTTC. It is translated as CASSRLAGGVGVGGSYEQYF.

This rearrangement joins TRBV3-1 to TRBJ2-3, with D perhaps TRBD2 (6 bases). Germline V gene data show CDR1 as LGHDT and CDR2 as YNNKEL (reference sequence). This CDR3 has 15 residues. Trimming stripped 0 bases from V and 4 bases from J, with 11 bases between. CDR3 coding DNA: TGTGCCAGCAGCCAAGATGGTCTAGCGCCAGATACGCAGTATTTT. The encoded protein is CASSQDGLAPDTQYF.

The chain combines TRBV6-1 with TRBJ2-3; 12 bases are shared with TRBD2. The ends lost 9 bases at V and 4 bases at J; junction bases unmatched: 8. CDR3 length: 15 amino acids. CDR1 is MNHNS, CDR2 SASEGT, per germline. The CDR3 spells CASLSLAGGADTQYF. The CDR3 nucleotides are TGTGCCAGTTTGAGTCTAGCGGGAGGGGCAGATACGCAGTATTTT.

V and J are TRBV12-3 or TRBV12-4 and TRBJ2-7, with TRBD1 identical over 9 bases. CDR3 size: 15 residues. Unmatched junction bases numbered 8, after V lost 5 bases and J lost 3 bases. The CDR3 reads CASSPTGGYGYEQYF. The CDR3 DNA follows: TGTGCCAGCAGTCCGACAGGGGGGTACGGCTACGAGCAGTACTTC.

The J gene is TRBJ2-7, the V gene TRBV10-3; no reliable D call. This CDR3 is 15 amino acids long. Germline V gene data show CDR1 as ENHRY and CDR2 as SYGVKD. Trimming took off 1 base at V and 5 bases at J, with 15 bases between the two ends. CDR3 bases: TGTGCCATCAGTGAGTTGGGTGGGTCGAGAAACGAGCAGTACTTC. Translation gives CAISELGGSRNEQYF.

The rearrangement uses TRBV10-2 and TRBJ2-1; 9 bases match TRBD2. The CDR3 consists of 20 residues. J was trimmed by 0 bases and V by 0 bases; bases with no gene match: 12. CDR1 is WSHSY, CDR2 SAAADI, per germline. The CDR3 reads CASSESGLAFTLSSYNEQFF. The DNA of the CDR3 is TGCGCCAGCAGTGAGTCGGGACTAGCCTTTACCCTCAGCTCCTACAATGAGCAGTTCTTC.

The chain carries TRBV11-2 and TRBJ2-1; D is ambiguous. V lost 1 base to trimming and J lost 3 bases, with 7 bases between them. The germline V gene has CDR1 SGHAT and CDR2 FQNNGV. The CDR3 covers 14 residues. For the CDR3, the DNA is TGTGCCAGCAGCTTAGCGGGCTTCTACAATGAGCAGTTCTTC. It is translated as CASSLAGFYNEQFF.

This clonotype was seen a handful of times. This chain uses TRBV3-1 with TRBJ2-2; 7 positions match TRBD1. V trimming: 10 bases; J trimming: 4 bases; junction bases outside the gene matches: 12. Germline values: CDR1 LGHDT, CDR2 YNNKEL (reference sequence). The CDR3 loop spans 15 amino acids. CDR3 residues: CATMGTERGTGELFF. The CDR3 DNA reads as TGTGCCACCATGGGGACAGAGAGAGGCACCGGGGAGCTGTTTTTT. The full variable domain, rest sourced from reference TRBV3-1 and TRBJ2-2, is DTAVSQTPKYLVTQMGNDKSIKCEQNLGHDTMYWYKQDSKKFLKIMFSYNNKELIINETVPNRFSPKSPDKAHLNLHINSLELGDSAVYFCATMGTERGTGELFFGEGSRLTVL.

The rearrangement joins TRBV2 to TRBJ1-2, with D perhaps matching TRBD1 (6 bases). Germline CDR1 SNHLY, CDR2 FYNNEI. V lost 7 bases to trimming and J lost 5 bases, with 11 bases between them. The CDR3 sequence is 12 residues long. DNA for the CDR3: TGTGCCAGCAATGGACAGAGTTATGGCTACACCTTC. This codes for CASNGQSYGYTF.

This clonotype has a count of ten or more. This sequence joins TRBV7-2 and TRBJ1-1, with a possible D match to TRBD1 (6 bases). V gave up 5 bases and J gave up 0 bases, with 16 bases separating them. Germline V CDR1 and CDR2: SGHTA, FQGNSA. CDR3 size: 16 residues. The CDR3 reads CASSPDRPSMNTEAFF. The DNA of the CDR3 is TGTGCCAGCAGCCCCGACAGGCCTTCTATGAACACTGAAGCTTTCTTT.

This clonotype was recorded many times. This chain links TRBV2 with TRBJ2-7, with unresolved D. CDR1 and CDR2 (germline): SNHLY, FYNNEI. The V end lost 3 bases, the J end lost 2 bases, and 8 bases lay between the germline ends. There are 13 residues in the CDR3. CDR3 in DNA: TGTGCCAGCAGTGATACCCTTACCTACGAGCAGTACTTC. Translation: CASSDTLTYEQYF. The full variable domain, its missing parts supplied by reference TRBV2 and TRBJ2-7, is EPEVTQTPSHQVTQMGQEVILRCVPISNHLYFYWYRQILGQKVEFLVSFYNNEISEKSEIFDDQFSVERPDGSNFTLKIRSTKLEDSAMYFCASSDTLTYEQYFGPGTRLTVT.

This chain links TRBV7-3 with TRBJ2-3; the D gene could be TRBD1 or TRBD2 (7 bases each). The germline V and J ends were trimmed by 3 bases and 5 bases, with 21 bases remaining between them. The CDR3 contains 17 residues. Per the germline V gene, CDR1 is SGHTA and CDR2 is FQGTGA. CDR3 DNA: TGTGCCAGCAGCTTCCAGGGGGGGCCAGGTTTGGGAGATACGCAGTATTTT. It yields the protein CASSFQGGPGLGDTQYF.

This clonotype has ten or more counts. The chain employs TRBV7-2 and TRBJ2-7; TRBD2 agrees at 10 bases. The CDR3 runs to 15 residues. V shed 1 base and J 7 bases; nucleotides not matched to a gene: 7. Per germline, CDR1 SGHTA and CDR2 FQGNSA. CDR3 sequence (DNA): TGTGCCAGCAGCTTAGGGTCTAGCGGGAGTCGAGAGCAGTACTTC. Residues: CASSLGSSGSREQYF. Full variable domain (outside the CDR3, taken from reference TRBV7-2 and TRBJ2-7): GAGVSQSPSNKVTEKGKDVELRCDPISGHTALYWYRQSLGQGLEFLIYFQGNSAPDKSGLPSDRFSAERTGGSVSTLTIQRTQQEDSAVYLCASSLGSSGSREQYFGPGTRLTVT.

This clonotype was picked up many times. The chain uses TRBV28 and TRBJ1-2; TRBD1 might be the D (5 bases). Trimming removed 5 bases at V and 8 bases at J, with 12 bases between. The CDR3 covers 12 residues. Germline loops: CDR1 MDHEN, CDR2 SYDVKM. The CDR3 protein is CASSAGVQGYTF. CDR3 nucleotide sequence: TGTGCCAGCAGTGCGGGGGTCCAGGGCTACACCTTC.

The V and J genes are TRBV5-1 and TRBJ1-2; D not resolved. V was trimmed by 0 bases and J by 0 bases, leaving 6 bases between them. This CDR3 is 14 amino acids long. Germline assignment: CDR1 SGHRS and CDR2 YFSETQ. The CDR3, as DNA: TGCGCCAGCAGCTTGGCAGGATCTAACTATGGCTACACCTTC. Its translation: CASSLAGSNYGYTF.

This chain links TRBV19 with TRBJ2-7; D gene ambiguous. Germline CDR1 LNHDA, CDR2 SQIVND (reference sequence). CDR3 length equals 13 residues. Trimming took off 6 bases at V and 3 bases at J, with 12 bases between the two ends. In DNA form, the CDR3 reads TGTGCCAGTAGCACCGACTTAAACTACGAGCAGTACTTC. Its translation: CASSTDLNYEQYF.

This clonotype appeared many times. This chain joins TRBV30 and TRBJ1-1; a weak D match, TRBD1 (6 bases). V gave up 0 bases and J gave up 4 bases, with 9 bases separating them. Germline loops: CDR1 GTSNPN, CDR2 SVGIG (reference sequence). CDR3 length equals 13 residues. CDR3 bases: TGTGCCTGGAGTGTAGGGGGGCTCACTGAAGCTTTCTTT. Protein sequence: CAWSVGGLTEAFF.

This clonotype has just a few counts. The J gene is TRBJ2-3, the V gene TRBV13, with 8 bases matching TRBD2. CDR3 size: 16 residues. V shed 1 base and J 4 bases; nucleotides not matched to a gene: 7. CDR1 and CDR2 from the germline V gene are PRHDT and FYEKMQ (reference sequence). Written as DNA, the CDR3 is TGTGCCAGCAGCTTAGTTAAGCGGGAGACATCAGATACGCAGTATTTT. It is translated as CASSLVKRETSDTQYF.

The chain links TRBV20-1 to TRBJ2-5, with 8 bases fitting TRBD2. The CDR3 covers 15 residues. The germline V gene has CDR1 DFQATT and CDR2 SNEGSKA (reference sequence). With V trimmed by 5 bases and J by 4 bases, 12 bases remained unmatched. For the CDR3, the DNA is TGCAGTGCTGGCTTTAGCGGGATATTTGGAGAGACCCAGTACTTC. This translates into CSAGFSGIFGETQYF.

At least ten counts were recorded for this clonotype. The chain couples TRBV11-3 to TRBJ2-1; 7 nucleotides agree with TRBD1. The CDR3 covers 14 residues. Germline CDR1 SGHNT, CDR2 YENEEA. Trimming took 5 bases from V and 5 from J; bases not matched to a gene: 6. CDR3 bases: TGTGCCAGCAGCCAGACAGGGATCGACAATGAGCAGTTCTTC. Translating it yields CASSQTGIDNEQFF.

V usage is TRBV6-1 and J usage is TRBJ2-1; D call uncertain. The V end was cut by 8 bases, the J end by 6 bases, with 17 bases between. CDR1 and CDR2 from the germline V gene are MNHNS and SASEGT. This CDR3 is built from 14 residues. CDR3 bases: TGTGCCAGCGGGGTCCTTACAGCTTCCAATGAGCAGTTCTTC. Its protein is CASGVLTASNEQFF.

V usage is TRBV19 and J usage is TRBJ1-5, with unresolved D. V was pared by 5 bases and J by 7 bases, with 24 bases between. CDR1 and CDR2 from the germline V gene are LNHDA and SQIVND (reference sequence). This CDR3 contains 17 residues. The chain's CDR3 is CASSRYLWYDAEQPQHF. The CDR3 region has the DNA TGTGCCAGTAGTCGGTATCTCTGGTACGACGCGGAGCAGCCCCAGCATTTT. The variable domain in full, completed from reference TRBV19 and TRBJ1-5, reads DGGITQSPKYLFRKEGQNVTLSCEQNLNHDAMYWYRQDPGQGLRLIYYSQIVNDFQKGDIAEGYSVSREKKESFPLTVTSAQKNPTAFYLCASSRYLWYDAEQPQHFGDGTRLSIL.

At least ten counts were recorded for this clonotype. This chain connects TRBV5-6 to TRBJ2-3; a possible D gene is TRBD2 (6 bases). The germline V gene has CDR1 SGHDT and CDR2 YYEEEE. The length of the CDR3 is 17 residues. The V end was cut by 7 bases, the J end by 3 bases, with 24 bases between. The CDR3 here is CASFPWGVSRRTDTQYF. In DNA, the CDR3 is TGTGCCAGCTTTCCGTGGGGGGTTTCGCGTCGGACAGATACGCAGTATTTT.

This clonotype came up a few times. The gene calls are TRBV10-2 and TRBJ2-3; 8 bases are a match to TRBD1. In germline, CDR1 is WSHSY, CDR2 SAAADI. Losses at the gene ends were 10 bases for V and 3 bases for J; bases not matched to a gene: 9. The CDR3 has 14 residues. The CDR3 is CAITETGVTDTQYF. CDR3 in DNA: TGCGCCATCACCGAGACAGGGGTGACAGATACGCAGTATTTT.

The CDR3 protein is CASSSSRLAGVGEQFF. The CDR3 DNA follows: TGTGCCAGCAGCTCCTCCCGACTAGCGGGGGTCGGTGAGCAGTTCTTC. V and J are TRBV7-3 and TRBJ2-1, with 12 bases matching TRBD2. Germline trimming cut 4 bases from V and 9 bases from J; bases unmatched to any gene: 10. Per the germline V gene, CDR1 is SGHTA and CDR2 is FQGTGA. This CDR3 has 16 residues.